The 24 T cell receptor beta chains presented below share a single source sample, sequenced in a study of T cells after yellow fever vaccination. TCRdb re-analysed the 5' RACE reads in MiXCR, keeping a single row per CDR3 protein. The sample holds over 300,000 distinct CDR3 sequences, 6.5% to 8.5% seen once. The sequences come from PBMCs, collected around 45 days after the first yellow fever vaccination. These receptors were obtained from a man aged 18 to 30 who received the YFV17D yellow fever vaccine.

This clonotype showed up just a few times. The V gene is TRBV4-1, the J gene TRBJ2-3, with D perhaps assigned TRBD1 or TRBD2 (6 bases each). V was shortened by 4 bases and J by 5 bases, with 13 bases between the two germline ends. This CDR3 contains 14 residues. Per the germline V gene, CDR1 is MGHRA and CDR2 is YSYEKL. CDR3 amino acids: CASSPKGGQDTQYF. The CDR3 DNA follows: TGCGCCAGCAGCCCCAAAGGGGGGCAAGATACGCAGTATTTT.

This clonotype was counted many times. The genes are TRBV5-1 and TRBJ1-1; D not certain. This CDR3 is 16 amino acids long. Trimming pared 0 bases from V and 5 bases from J, leaving 17 bases between. Per germline, CDR1 SGHRS and CDR2 YFSETQ. This CDR3 is CASSLAPTDLGTEAFF. CDR3 in DNA: TGCGCCAGCAGCTTGGCCCCCACCGACCTGGGAACTGAAGCTTTCTTT.

The chain is built from TRBV5-6 and TRBJ2-7, with a possible D match to TRBD2 (6 bases). The germline V and J ends were trimmed by 4 bases and 0 bases, with 11 bases remaining between them. Germline V gene lookup returns CDR1 SGHDT and CDR2 YYEEEE. The CDR3 has 14 residues. This CDR3 is CASSGKDYSYEQYF. CDR3 bases: TGTGCCAGCAGCGGGAAGGACTACTCCTACGAGCAGTACTTC.

The V and J genes are TRBV12-3 or TRBV12-4 and TRBJ2-7; D is ambiguous. V was pared by 4 bases and J by 6 bases, with 7 bases between. This CDR3 contains 11 residues. In DNA, the CDR3 is TGTGCCAGCAGTTGGAGTGGCGAGCAGTACTTC. Translating it yields CASSWSGEQYF.

This clonotype was counted ten times or more. The chain uses TRBV24-1 and TRBJ1-5; no clear D gene. Trimming removed 2 bases at V and 5 bases at J, with 18 bases between. Germline CDR1 reads KGHDR; CDR2 reads SFDVKD. The CDR3 loop spans 17 amino acids. CDR3 bases: TGTGCCACCAGTGATTCAGGACGGAGGGCTATCGATCAGCCCCAGCATTTT. The encoded protein is CATSDSGRRAIDQPQHF.

The V gene is TRBV4-3, the J gene TRBJ2-7; TRBD1 aligns across 7 bases. CDR1 is LGHNA, CDR2 YSLEER, per germline. V was pared by 4 bases and J by 1 base, with 7 bases of the junction left unmatched. The CDR3 totals 15 residues. The CDR3 region has the DNA TGCGCCAGCAGCCTAGGGACAGACCCATCCTACGAGCAGTACTTC. This gives the protein CASSLGTDPSYEQYF.

This chain connects TRBV7-6 to TRBJ2-2; TRBD2 aligns across 16 bases. CDR1 and CDR2 (germline): SGHVS, FNYEAQ. V was clipped by 6 bases and J by 6 bases; unmatched bases: 7. This CDR3 spans 17 amino acids. For the CDR3, the DNA is TGTGCCAGCAGTACCCCGGGACTAGCGGGGGGGCCCGGGGAGCTGTTTTTT. Translating gives CASSTPGLAGGPGELFF.

The rearrangement uses TRBV5-5 and TRBJ1-2; 10 bases map to TRBD1. With 0 bases clipped from V and 7 bases from J, the junction kept 3 bases outside the gene matches. The CDR3 is 14 amino acids. Germline lookup yields CDR1 SGHKS and CDR2 YYEKEE (reference sequence). CDR3 coding DNA: TGTGCCAGCAGCTTGGCGGGACAGGGGTCTGGCTACACCTTC. Protein sequence: CASSLAGQGSGYTF.

This rearrangement joins TRBV12-3 or TRBV12-4 to TRBJ2-1; 9 bases match TRBD2. V lost 8 bases and J lost 8; bases outside the gene matches: 16. The CDR3 runs 16 residues. The CDR3 DNA reads TGTGCCAGCCACTGGGGGACGCCCGGGACTAGCCATGAGCAGTTCTTC. Protein product: CASHWGTPGTSHEQFF.

This clonotype turned up a few times. V gene TRBV6-2 or TRBV6-3 combines with J gene TRBJ2-5; possibly TRBD2 for D (5 bases). Trimming shortened V by 4 bases and J by 5 bases, and 14 bases separated the two germline ends. The CDR3 has 14 amino acids. CDR1 MNHEY and CDR2 SVGEGT come from the germline V gene. CDR3 in amino acids: CASSSWLALETQYF. The DNA for the CDR3 is TGTGCCAGCAGTTCGTGGCTAGCCTTGGAGACCCAGTACTTC.

This clonotype was detected ten times or more. CDR3 bases: TGCAGCGTCGGGCCGACGGGTCCCTACGAGCAGTACTTC. This sequence encodes CSVGPTGPYEQYF. The chain has TRBV29-1 and TRBJ2-7; D not certain. V was clipped by 6 bases and J by 2 bases, with 14 bases between them. Germline CDR1 is SQVTM and CDR2 is ANQGSEA. The CDR3 is 13 amino acids.

The chain has TRBV5-1 and TRBJ2-1; 16 nucleotides match TRBD2. The CDR3 runs 19 residues. Germline V gene data show CDR1 as SGHRS and CDR2 as YFSETQ. The V segment lost 4 bases and the J segment 0 bases; nucleotides outside the gene matches: 7. The CDR3 protein is CASSDLGLAGGSSYNEQFF. CDR3 coding DNA: TGCGCCAGCAGCGACCTGGGACTAGCGGGGGGGAGCTCCTACAATGAGCAGTTCTTC.

This clonotype was counted a few times. V is TRBV7-9 and J is TRBJ2-5, with TRBD2 identical over 12 bases. This CDR3 spans 15 amino acids. The V gene end was trimmed by 6 bases and the J gene end by 6 bases; junction bases not matched to a gene: 8. Germline V gene data show CDR1 as SEHNR and CDR2 as FQNEAQ (reference sequence). Written as DNA, the CDR3 is TGTGCCAGCAGACAAACTAGCGGGGGGCAACAGACCCAGTACTTC. Amino acid sequence: CASRQTSGGQQTQYF.

The chain has TRBV28 and TRBJ2-4; 9 nucleotides agree with TRBD1. This CDR3 has 16 amino acids. V shed 5 bases, J shed 12 bases, and the junction held 17 bases outside the gene matches. Germline V gene lookup returns CDR1 MDHEN and CDR2 SYDVKM. CDR3 sequence: CASSESQGALQFPQYF. The CDR3 DNA reads TGTGCCAGCAGTGAATCACAGGGGGCGCTTCAGTTCCCTCAGTACTTC.

At least ten counts were recorded for this clonotype. The chain joins TRBV12-3 or TRBV12-4 to TRBJ1-2, with D unclear. Trimming shortened V by 3 bases and J by 5 bases, and 10 bases separated the two germline ends. The CDR3 is 13 amino acids. CDR3 sequence: CASSLSQDYGYTF. CDR3 DNA: TGTGCCAGCAGTTTGAGCCAAGATTATGGCTACACCTTC.

The chain uses TRBV4-1 and TRBJ2-3, with 9 bases aligning to TRBD2. The CDR3 runs 17 residues. J gave up 1 base and V 0 bases, and 5 bases lay outside the gene matches. Per the germline V gene, CDR1 is MGHRA and CDR2 is YSYEKL. As DNA, the CDR3 is TGCGCCAGCAGCCAAGAATGGGCTAGCGGGGGCACAGATACGCAGTATTTT. Translated, it gives CASSQEWASGGTDTQYF.

In this sample, this clonotype turned up many times. The rearrangement uses TRBV7-3 and TRBJ2-2; 8 bases fit TRBD2. Germline trimming cut 4 bases from V and 3 bases from J; bases unmatched to any gene: 10. This CDR3 has 17 amino acids. Germline values: CDR1 SGHTA, CDR2 FQGTGA. This chain's CDR3 is CASSSHSISGDTGELFF. The CDR3 DNA is TGTGCCAGCAGCTCCCATTCTATTAGCGGGGACACCGGGGAGCTGTTTTTT.

CDR3 loop: CASSVDPGGETQYF. The CDR3 nucleotides are TGTGCCAGCAGCGTAGATCCGGGTGGGGAGACCCAGTACTTC. The chain is built from TRBV9 and TRBJ2-5; D ambiguous. V was shortened by 0 bases and J by 5 bases, with 11 bases between the two germline ends. There are 14 residues in the CDR3. The germline gives CDR1 SGDLS, CDR2 YYNGEE.

The chain combines TRBV12-3 or TRBV12-4 with TRBJ2-1; 7 nucleotides line up with TRBD2. This CDR3 is built from 15 residues. Trimming removed 4 bases from V and 8 bases from J; junction bases left unmatched: 11. The CDR3 nucleotides read TGTGCCAGCAGTTACGGCGGGGGAGCGTTGGATGAGCAGTTCTTC. As protein: CASSYGGGALDEQFF.

This chain links TRBV7-3 with TRBJ1-1; D gene unclear. CDR1 and CDR2 (germline): SGHTA, FQGTGA. The CDR3 is made up of 13 amino acids. Deletions cut 1 base from V and 4 bases from J, with 7 bases between. The CDR3 DNA sequence: TGTGCCAGCAGCTTAATCTTAGGCACTGAAGCTTTCTTT. It encodes CASSLILGTEAFF. The entire variable domain, with the rest obtained from reference TRBV7-3 and TRBJ1-1, is as follows: GAGVSQTPSNKVTEKGKYVELRCDPISGHTALYWYRQSLGQGPEFLIYFQGTGAADDSGLPNDRFFAVRPEGSVSTLKIQRTERGDSAVYLCASSLILGTEAFFGQGTRLTVV.

The chain employs TRBV7-2 and TRBJ2-1; 9 positions agree with TRBD2. V was pared by 4 bases and J by 2 bases, with 6 bases of the junction left unmatched. The germline V gene has CDR1 SGHTA and CDR2 FQGNSA. The CDR3 is made up of 16 amino acids. In DNA form, the CDR3 reads TGTGCCAGCAGCTCCCTAGCGGGGACCGCCTACAATGAGCAGTTCTTC. Protein product: CASSSLAGTAYNEQFF.

This clonotype was detected a few times. The chain couples TRBV2 to TRBJ2-5; no clear D gene. CDR1 SNHLY and CDR2 FYNNEI come from the germline V gene. This CDR3 is 13 amino acids long. Trimming stripped 1 base from V and 5 bases from J, with 8 bases between. The CDR3 nucleotides are TGTGCCAGCAGTGAAGTAATGGGTGAGACCCAGTACTTC. It codes for CASSEVMGETQYF.

The CDR3: CASSFRFSADQETQYF. For the CDR3, the DNA is TGTGCCAGCAGTTTCCGTTTCTCCGCGGACCAAGAGACCCAGTACTTC. The V and J genes are TRBV13 and TRBJ2-5; D uncertain. Germline V lookup: CDR1 PRHDT, CDR2 FYEKMQ (reference sequence). This CDR3 spans 16 amino acids. Trimming left V 6 bases short and J 0 bases short, with 17 bases between.

This rearrangement joins TRBV5-8 to TRBJ1-6; D not resolved. Trimming left V 0 bases short and J 9 bases short, with 7 bases between. In germline, CDR1 is SGHTS, CDR2 YDEGEE. The CDR3 has 13 residues. The CDR3 is CASSLAAPSPLHF. The CDR3 region has the DNA TGTGCCAGCAGCTTGGCGGCTCCTTCACCCCTCCACTTT. Filled out from reference TRBV5-8 and TRBJ1-6, the complete variable domain reads EAGVTQSPTHLIKTRGQQATLRCSPISGHTSVYWYQQALGLGLQFLLWYDEGEERNRGNFPPRFSGRQFPNYSSELNVNALELEDSALYLCASSLAAPSPLHFGNGTRLTVT.